The 14 T cell receptor beta chains presented below share a single source sample, sequenced in a study of control samples from healthy donors and cancer patients. Measured with immunoSEQ multiplex PCR; TCRdb has only the in-frame clones, and not every one. Of 120,000 to 150,000 clones listed, more than 90% are singletons. Sample: blood. Receptor source: a man aged 30 to 45 in good health.

CDR3 loop: CAFKSSGANVLTF. The CDR3 region has the DNA TGTGCCTTTAAAAGCTCTGGGGCCAACGTCCTGACTTTC. This chain joins TRBV30 and TRBJ2-6, with no clear D. With 7 bases removed from V and 0 bases from J, the gap between germline ends came to 7 bases. Germline V gene sequence: CDR1 GTSNPN, CDR2 SVGIG (reference sequence). This CDR3 spans 13 amino acids.

The rearrangement links TRBV5-4 to TRBJ1-3; unclear D gene. The CDR3 length is 14 residues. The ends were cut back, 3 bases at V and 2 bases at J, with 9 bases in the middle. The germline gives CDR1 SGHNT, CDR2 YYREEE (reference sequence). CDR3 nucleotide sequence: TGTGCCAGCAGCTCGGAAGTGGCTGGAAACACCATATATTTT. Translated, it gives CASSSEVAGNTIYF.

The V and J genes are TRBV28 and TRBJ2-3; no clear D gene. The CDR3 consists of 14 residues. Trimming removed 5 bases at V and 0 bases at J, with 9 bases between. Germline-derived CDR1 and CDR2 are MDHEN and SYDVKM. The CDR3: CASSRPESTDTQYF. The CDR3 nucleotides read TGTGCCAGCAGTAGACCAGAGAGCACAGATACGCAGTATTTT.

The CDR3, as DNA: TGCGCCAGCAGCCAAGATGGGACCCCAGGCCACGAGCAGTACTTC. This codes for CASSQDGTPGHEQYF. V usage is TRBV4-1 and J usage is TRBJ2-7; TRBD1 or TRBD2 may be the D gene (5 bases each). V was shortened by 0 bases and J by 5 bases, with 14 bases between the two germline ends. CDR1 is MGHRA, CDR2 YSYEKL, per germline. The CDR3 runs 15 residues.

The gene calls are TRBV5-1 and TRBJ2-7, with 11 positions matching TRBD2. The V segment lost 2 bases and the J segment 5 bases; nucleotides outside the gene matches: 15. The V gene's germline CDR1 is SGHRS and CDR2 YFSETQ. This CDR3 is built from 18 residues. CDR3: CASSFRLIAGGRLNEQYF. DNA of the CDR3: TGCGCCAGCAGCTTCAGGTTAATAGCGGGGGGGCGATTGAACGAGCAGTACTTC.

This clone appeared once. The chain employs TRBV6-6 and TRBJ2-2; 9 bases are a match to TRBD1. Trimming removed 6 bases from V and 7 bases from J; junction bases left unmatched: 12. The length of the CDR3 is 16 residues. The germline V gene encodes CDR1 MNHNY and CDR2 SVGAGI (reference sequence). CDR3 residues: CASSPRPGTGHGELFF. The CDR3 DNA follows: TGTGCCAGCAGCCCCCGGCCGGGGACAGGGCACGGGGAGCTGTTTTTT.

The chain has TRBV10-1 and TRBJ2-3; D is possibly TRBD2 (6 bases). The CDR3 is 15 residues long. Germline V gene data show CDR1 as WNHNN and CDR2 as SYGVQD (reference sequence). The V gene lost 1 base and the J gene lost 1 base, with 9 bases spanning the gap. The CDR3 DNA reads as TGCGCCAGCAGTGAGTTTGTAGCGGGCACAGATACGCAGTATTTT. The encoded protein is CASSEFVAGTDTQYF.

This chain links TRBV19 with TRBJ2-5, with 10 bases aligning to TRBD1. This CDR3 contains 16 residues. Germline assignment: CDR1 LNHDA and CDR2 SQIVND (reference sequence). The V and J ends lost 4 bases and 5 bases, in that order; junction bases with no gene match: 10. The chain's CDR3 is CASSTYLTGGRETQYF. The CDR3 nucleotides read TGTGCCAGTAGTACGTACTTGACAGGGGGCAGGGAGACCCAGTACTTC.

The V and J genes are TRBV9 and TRBJ1-4; a possible D gene is TRBD1 (5 bases). V lost 3 bases and J lost 3, with 9 bases in between. In germline, CDR1 is SGDLS, CDR2 YYNGEE. CDR3 size: 14 residues. The CDR3 here is CASSGVGANEKLFF. The CDR3 DNA follows: TGTGCCAGCAGCGGGGTGGGGGCTAATGAAAAACTGTTTTTT. The whole variable domain, filled in from reference TRBV9 and TRBJ1-4, reads DSGVTQTPKHLITATGQRVTLRCSPRSGDLSVYWYQQSLDQGLQFLIQYYNGEERAKGNILERFSAQQFPDLHSELNLSSLELGDSALYFCASSGVGANEKLFFGSGTQLSVL.

The V call is TRBV27, the J call TRBJ1-1; tentatively, D is TRBD1 (5 bases). Per germline, CDR1 MNHEY and CDR2 SMNVEV (reference sequence). V was shortened by 7 bases and J by 11 bases, with 23 bases between the two germline ends. The CDR3 extends over 14 amino acids. CDR3 region: CASTTGPPDKKAFF. The CDR3 nucleotides are TGTGCCAGCACAACTGGACCTCCGGACAAGAAGGCTTTCTTT.

The rearrangement links TRBV5-1 to TRBJ2-3, with D unresolved. The V and J ends lost 4 bases and 0 bases respectively, with 6 bases between them. Germline V gene data show CDR1 as SGHRS and CDR2 as YFSETQ. This CDR3 has 13 amino acids. The CDR3 loop reads CASSSTSTDTQYF. The CDR3 nucleotides are TGCGCCAGCAGCAGTACTAGCACAGATACGCAGTATTTT. Full variable domain (rest looked up from reference TRBV5-1 and TRBJ2-3): KAGVTQTPRYLIKTRGQQVTLSCSPISGHRSVSWYQQTPGQGLQFLFEYFSETQRNKGNFPGRFSGRQFSNSRSEMNVSTLELGDSALYLCASSSTSTDTQYFGPGTRLTVL.

This chain uses TRBV4-2 with TRBJ1-4, with D possibly matching TRBD1 (5 bases). CDR1 is LGHNA, CDR2 YNFKEQ, per germline. The CDR3 covers 15 residues. Trimming removed 1 base at V and 8 bases at J, with 14 bases between. Here the CDR3 reads CASSQGGGAGEKLFF. The DNA for the CDR3 is TGTGCCAGCAGCCAAGGAGGAGGGGCTGGAGAAAAACTGTTTTTT.

The gene calls are TRBV28 and TRBJ1-2; a possible D gene is TRBD1 (5 bases). The CDR3 loop spans 12 amino acids. Germline CDR1 is MDHEN and CDR2 is SYDVKM. Trimming removed 3 bases from V and 6 bases from J, with 8 bases in between. CDR3 bases: TGTGCCAGCAGTTTTCTAGGGGATGGCTACACCTTC. Translated, it gives CASSFLGDGYTF.

The chain joins TRBV27 to TRBJ2-2; D is unresolved. V lost 6 bases, J lost 4 bases, and 18 bases lay in between. The CDR3 totals 16 residues. Germline lookup yields CDR1 MNHEY and CDR2 SMNVEV (reference sequence). The CDR3 region has the DNA TGTGCCAGCAGCCCCCCCGGGTTTCAAGTCACCGGGGAGCTGTTTTTT. This translates into CASSPPGFQVTGELFF.